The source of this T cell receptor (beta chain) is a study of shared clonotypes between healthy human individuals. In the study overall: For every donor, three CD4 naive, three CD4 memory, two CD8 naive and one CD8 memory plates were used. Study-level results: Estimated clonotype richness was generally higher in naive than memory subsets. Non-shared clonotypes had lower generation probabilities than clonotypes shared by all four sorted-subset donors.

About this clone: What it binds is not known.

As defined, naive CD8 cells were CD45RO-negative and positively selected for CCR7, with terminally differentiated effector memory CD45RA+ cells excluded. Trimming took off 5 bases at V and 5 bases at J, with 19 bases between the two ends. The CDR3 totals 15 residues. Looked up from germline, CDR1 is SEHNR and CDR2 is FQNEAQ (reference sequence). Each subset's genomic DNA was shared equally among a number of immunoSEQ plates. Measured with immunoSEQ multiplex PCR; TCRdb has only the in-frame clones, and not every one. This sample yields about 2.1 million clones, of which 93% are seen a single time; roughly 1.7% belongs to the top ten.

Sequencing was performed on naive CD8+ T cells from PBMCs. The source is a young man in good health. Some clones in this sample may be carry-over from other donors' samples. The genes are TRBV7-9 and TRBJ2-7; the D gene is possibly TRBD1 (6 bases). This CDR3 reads CASSQGMGALNEQYF. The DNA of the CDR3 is TGTGCCAGCAGCCAGGGAATGGGGGCGCTCAACGAGCAGTACTTC.